The 28 T cell receptor beta chains reported below all come from one sample, sequenced in a study of beta chain features in type 1 diabetes. Study results and limitations: Shortening that was moderate but significant affected the TCRB CDR3s of Type 1 diabetes patients in all four CD4+ subsets.

Antigens for these TCRs are unknown. Isolated RNA was reverse transcribed in full, so expressed TCRB transcripts were sequenced. Profiled with immunoSEQ multiplex PCR; TCRdb holds only in-frame clones, not every one. Seen here are approximately 600,000 clones, 9.5% to 15% observed once, and the top ten hold around 0.12%. Sequences were obtained from naive CD4+ T cells from blood. These receptors were taken from a young man with type 1 diabetes.

This clone was detected a few times. The gene calls are TRBV7-2 and TRBJ2-1; TRBD2 matches 7 bases. Trimming cost V 5 bases and J 0 bases; bases outside gene matches: 7. Germline CDR1 reads SGHTA; CDR2 reads FQGNSA. This CDR3 has 16 residues. Here the CDR3 reads CASSLTGGSSYNEQFF. For the CDR3, the DNA is TGTGCCAGCAGCCTAACGGGGGGTAGCTCCTACAATGAGCAGTTCTTC.

This clone was counted only a few times. This sequence joins TRBV4-3 and TRBJ1-1; D unresolved. The germline V gene encodes CDR1 LGHNA and CDR2 YSLEER. The CDR3 is 14 residues long. Trimming shortened V by 0 bases and J by 5 bases, and 10 bases separated the two germline ends. CDR3 sequence: CASSQDGGGTEAFF. Here the CDR3 DNA reads TGCGCCAGCAGCCAAGATGGAGGAGGGACTGAAGCTTTCTTT.

This chain's CDR3 is CASSVTGEGAGETQYF. CDR3 nucleotides: TGTGCCAGCAGCGTGACTGGGGAGGGGGCCGGAGAGACCCAGTACTTC. The chain recombines TRBV5-4 with TRBJ2-5; D possibly matches TRBD1 or TRBD2 (7 bases each). Looked up from germline, CDR1 is SGHNT and CDR2 is YYREEE (reference sequence). There are 16 residues in the CDR3. V shed 4 bases and J shed 4 bases, with 20 bases lying between them.

This clone was picked up a small number of times. The chain is built from TRBV4-3 and TRBJ1-4; the D is unclear. Trimming cost V 0 bases and J 8 bases, with 19 bases left between them. Looked up from germline, CDR1 is LGHNA and CDR2 is YSLEER. This CDR3 has 17 amino acids. The CDR3 DNA sequence: TGCGCCAGCAGCCAAGATCCCGGACCCACTGGTAGGGAAAAACTGTTTTTT. This codes for CASSQDPGPTGREKLFF.

In its sample, this clone was seen a few times. The genes are TRBV4-3 and TRBJ1-2; 7 bases align to TRBD1. J gave up 6 bases and V 0 bases, and 10 bases lay outside the gene matches. The CDR3 has 16 amino acids. Per the germline V gene, CDR1 is LGHNA and CDR2 is YSLEER. The CDR3 loop is CASSQDYDRESNGYTF. As DNA, the CDR3 is TGCGCCAGCAGCCAAGATTATGACAGGGAATCGAATGGCTACACCTTC.

This chain uses TRBV6-4 with TRBJ1-4; 10 bases are shared with TRBD1. This CDR3 has 15 residues. Germline V gene lookup returns CDR1 MRHNA and CDR2 SNTAGT. Trimming removed 4 bases from V and 8 bases from J; junction bases left unmatched: 7. The DNA of the CDR3 is TGTGCCAGCAGTGCGACAGGGGGCAGTGGCGAAAAACTGTTTTTT. It is translated as CASSATGGSGEKLFF.

This clone was observed a handful of times. V and J are TRBV7-2 and TRBJ2-3; D unresolved. CDR3 length equals 12 residues. From germline, CDR1 is SGHTA and CDR2 FQGNSA. Between the trimmed V and J ends, which lost 4 bases and 5 bases, there was a span of 7 bases. DNA for the CDR3: TGTGCCAGCAGCTCCTACGGAGATACGCAGTATTTT. Translation: CASSSYGDTQYF.

About this clone itself: The sample carries other DNA sequences with the same CDR3. The chain employs TRBV11-2 and TRBJ2-7; the D call may be TRBD1 or TRBD2 (5 bases each). Trimming took 1 base from V and 2 from J, leaving 12 bases between them. CDR1 and CDR2 from the germline V gene are SGHAT and FQNNGV. The CDR3 loop spans 15 amino acids. The CDR3 reads CASSLVSGRTYEQYF. The CDR3 DNA follows: TGTGCCAGCAGCTTAGTGTCGGGACGGACCTACGAGCAGTACTTC. The full variable domain, its missing parts supplied by reference TRBV11-2 and TRBJ2-7, is EAGVAQSPRYKIIEKRQSVAFWCNPISGHATLYWYQQILGQGPKLLIQFQNNGVVDDSQLPKDRFSAERLKGVDSTLKIQPAKLEDSAVYLCASSLVSGRTYEQYFGPGTRLTVT.

V gene TRBV14 combines with J gene TRBJ2-2; possible D gene TRBD2, 5 bases. The length of the CDR3 is 17 residues. The germline V gene encodes CDR1 SGHDN and CDR2 FVKESK. V was pared by 0 bases and J by 0 bases, with 11 bases between. The CDR3 region is CASSQDWLASNTGELFF. CDR3 sequence (DNA): TGTGCCAGCAGCCAAGATTGGTTAGCGTCGAACACCGGGGAGCTGTTTTTT.

The chain combines TRBV30 with TRBJ2-2, with D hard to call. Trimming removed 2 bases from V and 2 bases from J, with 9 bases in between. The CDR3 totals 14 residues. Per germline, CDR1 GTSNPN and CDR2 SVGIG (reference sequence). The chain's CDR3 is CAWSPSINTGELFF. Written as DNA, the CDR3 is TGTGCCTGGAGTCCATCCATTAACACCGGGGAGCTGTTTTTT.

As for this clone: The same CDR3 can be traced to other DNA sequences in this sample. The gene calls are TRBV7-9 and TRBJ2-7; no reliable D call. From germline, CDR1 is SEHNR and CDR2 FQNEAQ (reference sequence). This CDR3 is built from 12 residues. Trimming cost V 2 bases and J 0 bases, with 2 bases left between them. CDR3 region: CASSLSSYEQYF. The CDR3 coding sequence is TGTGCCAGCAGCTTATCCTCCTACGAGCAGTACTTC.

This sequence joins TRBV5-1 and TRBJ1-1; a possible D gene is TRBD1 (5 bases). Germline loops: CDR1 SGHRS, CDR2 YFSETQ. This CDR3 contains 12 residues. The V gene lost 7 bases and the J gene lost 7 bases, with 14 bases spanning the gap. CDR3 nucleotide sequence: TGCGCCAGCCGCTCAGTAGACAGTGAAGCTTTCTTT. Translating gives CASRSVDSEAFF.

The chain combines TRBV5-1 with TRBJ2-3; possibly TRBD2 for D (7 bases). CDR1 is SGHRS, CDR2 YFSETQ, per germline. The CDR3 has 16 residues. Trimming took 4 bases from V and 4 from J, leaving 19 bases between them. CDR3 sequence: CASSPDGGGGSDTQYF. The CDR3 DNA is TGCGCCAGCAGCCCCGATGGGGGGGGCGGGTCAGATACGCAGTATTTT.

A word on this clone: The same CDR3 also results from other DNA sequences found in this sample. The genes are TRBV5-1 and TRBJ2-1; D perhaps matches TRBD1 (6 bases). CDR3 length equals 15 residues. The germline gives CDR1 SGHRS, CDR2 YFSETQ. Trimming left V 2 bases short and J 3 bases short, with 12 bases between. CDR3 nucleotides: TGCGCCAGCAGCTTAGCGACAGGCGACTACAATGAGCAGTTCTTC. It translates to CASSLATGDYNEQFF.

This clone has more than one count but fewer than ten. CDR3 sequence reads: CSSRAGGNGNEQFF. The CDR3 region has the DNA TGCAGCTCTCGAGCGGGGGGGAATGGAAATGAGCAGTTCTTC. The chain uses TRBV29-1 and TRBJ2-1, with TRBD2 matching 10 bases. The CDR3 extends over 14 amino acids. The V gene end was trimmed by 8 bases and the J gene end by 7 bases; junction bases not matched to a gene: 11. The germline V gene has CDR1 SQVTM and CDR2 ANQGSEA.

This clone was picked up a small number of times. In DNA form, the CDR3 reads TGCAGCGTTGGTACCAGGCTAGCCGAATTGAACTATGGCTACACCTTC. Translated: CSVGTRLAELNYGYTF. The chain links TRBV29-1 to TRBJ1-2, with D unresolved. This CDR3 region has 16 residues. The germline V gene has CDR1 SQVTM and CDR2 ANQGSEA. The ends were cut back, 4 bases at V and 2 bases at J, with 20 bases in the middle.

The chain is built from TRBV6-5 and TRBJ2-6; a possible D gene is TRBD1 (5 bases). Deletions cut 5 bases from V and 0 bases from J, with 8 bases between. Per the germline V gene, CDR1 is MNHEY and CDR2 is SVGAGI. The CDR3 has 15 residues. The CDR3 sequence is CASSPRASGANVLTF. CDR3 bases: TGTGCCAGCAGTCCCAGGGCCTCTGGGGCCAACGTCCTGACTTTC.

Concerning this clone: Sequence at one end of the junction differs from germline and may be a read error. The chain is built from TRBV29-1 and TRBJ1-2, with a weak D call TRBD1 (5 bases). The CDR3 is 10 residues long. Germline V gene sequence: CDR1 SQVTM, CDR2 ANQGSEA. CDR3 residues: CSAGAGTESF. CDR3 nucleotides: TGCAGCGCCGGCGCCGGGACCGAGTCCTTC.

This clone showed up just a few times. The chain links TRBV6-5 to TRBJ1-6; D gene unclear. CDR1 is MNHEY and CDR2 is SVGAGI in the germline V gene. This CDR3 has 14 amino acids. V lost 6 bases and J lost 7, with 13 bases in between. The CDR3 region has the DNA TGTGCCAGCAGCCAACAGATCTCCAATTCACCCCTCCACTTT. Translated: CASSQQISNSPLHF.

On this clone itself: The junction shows a germline mismatch at one end, possibly a read error. The chain is built from TRBV10-3 and TRBJ2-2; TRBD2 matches at 12 bases. The CDR3 has 14 residues. Per germline, CDR1 ENHRY and CDR2 SYGVKD. The CDR3, as DNA: TGCGCTACTGGACTAGCGGGGACTACCGGGGAGCTGTTTTTT. Amino acid sequence: CATGLAGTTGELFF.

The chain employs TRBV19 and TRBJ1-1; 10 nucleotides match TRBD1. The CDR3 totals 14 residues. V dropped 5 bases and J dropped 4; count of bases not matched to a gene: 4. Germline-derived CDR1 and CDR2 are LNHDA and SQIVND (reference sequence). This CDR3 is CASSSGQGITEAFF. As DNA, the CDR3 is TGTGCCAGTAGTTCGGGACAGGGGATCACTGAAGCTTTCTTT.

In this sample, this clone turned up a few times. The chain uses TRBV7-9 and TRBJ2-5; 10 nucleotides agree with TRBD2. CDR1 and CDR2 (germline): SEHNR, FQNEAQ (reference sequence). The CDR3 extends over 17 amino acids. Trimming at V came to 1 base and at J to 4 bases, leaving 9 bases not matched to a gene. The DNA for the CDR3 is TGTGCCAGCAGCTTAGACTCTAGCGGGAGCCGGCTAGAGACCCAGTACTTC. It specifies CASSLDSSGSRLETQYF.

This clone was seen a few times. The V and J genes are TRBV30 and TRBJ2-1; a possible D gene is TRBD2 (7 bases). The CDR3 loop spans 17 amino acids. V lost 0 bases to trimming and J lost 5 bases, with 20 bases between them. Germline V gene lookup returns CDR1 GTSNPN and CDR2 SVGIG (reference sequence). This chain's CDR3 is CAWSVRVGRGFNNEQFF. The CDR3 bases are TGTGCCTGGAGTGTACGAGTTGGGAGGGGGTTCAACAATGAGCAGTTCTTC.

This clone was observed a handful of times. The J gene is TRBJ2-1, the V gene TRBV9; weak D call: TRBD2 (5 bases). CDR1 and CDR2 from the germline V gene are SGDLS and YYNGEE. CDR3 size: 17 residues. V was shortened by 2 bases and J by 0 bases, with 15 bases between the two germline ends. CDR3 sequence reads: CASSVFPPGSSYNEQFF. DNA of the CDR3: TGTGCCAGCAGCGTTTTCCCCCCGGGGAGCTCCTACAATGAGCAGTTCTTC.

The DNA for the CDR3 is TGTGCCAGCAGCGCCGGGGCGCGAGACGAGCAGTACTTC. Translation gives CASSAGARDEQYF. V gene TRBV9 combines with J gene TRBJ2-7; possibly TRBD1 or TRBD2 for D (5 bases each). V was cut by 3 bases and J by 5 bases, with 12 bases left in between. CDR1 is SGDLS, CDR2 YYNGEE, per germline. This CDR3 is 13 amino acids long.

This clone was detected a few times. The rearrangement joins TRBV7-9 to TRBJ1-6; D gene uncertain. This CDR3 has 17 residues. Trimming cost V 5 bases and J 0 bases, with 14 bases left between them. Per the germline V gene, CDR1 is SEHNR and CDR2 is FQNEAQ (reference sequence). The CDR3 loop reads CASSRERGSSYNSPLHF. The CDR3 DNA follows: TGTGCCAGCAGCAGAGAGCGAGGGAGCTCCTATAATTCACCCCTCCACTTT.

The V call is TRBV6-4, the J call TRBJ2-3; D call uncertain. Between the trimmed V and J ends, which lost 5 bases and 0 bases, there was a span of 6 bases. The CDR3 is 13 residues long. Germline V gene sequence: CDR1 MRHNA, CDR2 SNTAGT. The DNA for the CDR3 is TGTGCCAGCAGTAGGGAAAGCACAGATACGCAGTATTTT. Amino acid sequence: CASSRESTDTQYF.

The V gene is TRBV5-4, the J gene TRBJ2-7; possible D gene TRBD1, 6 bases. The CDR3 spans 15 residues. V was cut by 2 bases and J by 0 bases, with 12 bases left in between. Looked up from germline, CDR1 is SGHNT and CDR2 is YYREEE (reference sequence). Here the CDR3 DNA reads TGTGCCAGCAGCTTCGGGCAGGGGATCTCCTACGAGCAGTACTTC. Translating it yields CASSFGQGISYEQYF.